This entry concerns a single TCR beta chain. Clones were read by immunoSEQ multiplex PCR, and TCRdb kept only the in-frame ones, dropping some. Of 30,000 to 35,000 clones detected, approximately 92% appear once; the ten largest clones hold 0.2% to 0.3%. V lost 4 bases, J lost 4 bases, and 17 bases lay in between. Germline lookup yields CDR1 KGHSH and CDR2 LQKENI. CDR3 length: 15 amino acids. This specimen belongs to a study of PD-1 blockade in classical Hodgkin lymphoma. All patients experienced relapse after autologous stem cell transplantation, and brentuximab vedotin exposure was variable. Purification of CD4+ T cells from thawed PBMCs was performed via magnetic negative selection.

The source of this sequence is a human donor with classical Hodgkin lymphoma. J is TRBJ2-7 and V is TRBV18, with no clear D. Specimen: CD4+ T cells from blood, collected at baseline. CDR3 protein: CASSQSATNFYEQYF. CDR3 DNA: TGTGCCAGCTCACAATCAGCGACAAATTTTTACGAGCAGTACTTC.